The clone carrying this T cell receptor (beta chain) was seen many times. The antigen remains undetermined. Using its own MiXCR run on the 5' RACE reads, TCRdb lists one record per CDR3 protein. Here the sample spans approximately 250,000 distinct CDR3 sequences, roughly 8.2% being singletons. The sample originates from a study of CD8 T cells in ankylosing spondylitis. Study-level findings and limits: A TCR beta motif of under 10 highly homologous variants appeared characteristic of ankylosing spondylitis blood. Significantly higher representation of disease-linked clones was reported for matched ankylosing spondylitis synovial fluid.

The CDR3 is 13 residues long. J was trimmed by 9 bases and V by 3 bases; bases with no gene match: 6. Germline CDR1 and CDR2: SQVTM and ANQGSEA. The sequencing input was blood, either unsorted or a sorted T cell fraction (not recorded which). This TCR was recovered from a female donor with ankylosing spondylitis or in good health (not recorded which). The gene calls are TRBV29-1 and TRBJ2-1; 9 bases match TRBD2. The CDR3, as DNA: TGCAGCGTTGAGAGGACTAGCGTTTCTGAGCAGTTCTTC. Translating gives CSVERTSVSEQFF.